The 12 T cell receptor beta chains below were found in one sample sequenced in a study of blood T cell repertoires in COVID-19. Assay used: immunoSEQ multiplex PCR; TCRdb lists only in-frame clones, some missing. Of some 250,000 clones in the sample, around 85% are singletons; the top ten hold 2.5% to 3.5%. Input material: PBMCs or T cells enriched from blood (not recorded which). The receptors were gathered from a woman aged 40 to 50 with acute COVID-19.

V usage is TRBV19 and J usage is TRBJ1-2; TRBD1 aligns across 8 bases. Germline loops: CDR1 LNHDA, CDR2 SQIVND (reference sequence). This CDR3 spans 14 amino acids. J was trimmed by 7 bases and V by 3 bases; bases with no gene match: 7. The CDR3 DNA reads as TGTGCCAGTAGTATGACAGGGGTTACGGCTGGCTACACCTTC. Translation: CASSMTGVTAGYTF.

The J gene is TRBJ2-1, the V gene TRBV4-1, with D hard to call. The CDR3 has 14 residues. Trimming removed 1 base from V and 8 bases from J, with 12 bases in between. Looked up from germline, CDR1 is MGHRA and CDR2 is YSYEKL. The CDR3 protein is CASSQVSRGYEQFF. The CDR3 DNA sequence: TGCGCCAGCAGCCAAGTCTCCCGAGGCTATGAGCAGTTCTTC.

This clone has just one count. This chain uses TRBV5-1 with TRBJ2-5; 10 bases match TRBD2. Unmatched junction bases numbered 10, after V lost 4 bases and J lost 4 bases. This CDR3 contains 16 residues. Germline V lookup: CDR1 SGHRS, CDR2 YFSETQ. The chain's CDR3 is CASSISGRGPLETQYF. The CDR3 region has the DNA TGCGCCAGCAGCATCAGCGGGAGGGGGCCACTAGAGACCCAGTACTTC.

V is TRBV7-9 and J is TRBJ2-7, with D perhaps TRBD2 (6 bases). Trimming stripped 5 bases from V and 5 bases from J, with 16 bases between. The germline V gene encodes CDR1 SEHNR and CDR2 FQNEAQ (reference sequence). The CDR3 totals 14 residues. DNA for the CDR3: TGTGCCAGCAGCCAAGGAGGGTCCTTTGACGAGCAGTACTTC. It translates to CASSQGGSFDEQYF.

This clone occurred a few times. J is TRBJ2-1 and V is TRBV7-9; D is possibly TRBD2 (6 bases). Germline V gives CDR1 SEHNR, CDR2 FQNEAQ (reference sequence). The ends were cut back, 5 bases at V and 0 bases at J, with 14 bases in the middle. The CDR3 runs to 16 residues. The CDR3 here is CASSRTTSLSYNEQFF. DNA for the CDR3: TGTGCCAGCAGCCGAACGACTAGTCTCTCCTACAATGAGCAGTTCTTC.

This clone was detected a few times. This chain links TRBV11-2 with TRBJ2-7; 8 bases are a match to TRBD2. V lost 4 bases and J lost 7; bases outside the gene matches: 15. This CDR3 is 16 amino acids long. The germline gives CDR1 SGHAT, CDR2 FQNNGV. Here the CDR3 reads CASSSGRAGGLWEQYF. In nucleotides, the CDR3 is TGTGCCAGCAGCTCGGGGCGCGCGGGGGGATTGTGGGAGCAGTACTTC.

For the CDR3, the DNA is TGTGCCAGCAGCACAGGGACTAGCGGGAGGTTTGGCCAAGAGACCCAGTACTTC. It codes for CASSTGTSGRFGQETQYF. The chain has TRBV11-2 and TRBJ2-5; 15 bases are a match to TRBD2. Germline CDR1 is SGHAT and CDR2 is FQNNGV. J gave up 1 base and V 5 bases, and 8 bases lay outside the gene matches. This CDR3 is built from 18 residues.

The chain uses TRBV9 and TRBJ2-1, with TRBD2 matching 8 bases. This CDR3 is 17 amino acids long. Trimming took 2 bases from V and 4 from J; bases not matched to a gene: 11. The germline gives CDR1 SGDLS, CDR2 YYNGEE. The CDR3 DNA sequence: TGTGCCAGCAGCGTGGCGAGGGGACTAGAAGATTACAATGAGCAGTTCTTC. Translated, it gives CASSVARGLEDYNEQFF.

This clone was seen only once. The chain has TRBV6-5 and TRBJ2-5; a weak D match, TRBD2 (6 bases). Trimming cost V 7 bases and J 2 bases, with 11 bases left between them. CDR1 is MNHEY, CDR2 SVGAGI, per germline. The CDR3 extends over 13 amino acids. DNA for the CDR3: TGTGCCAGCACCTTAGCGGTGCAAGAGACCCAGTACTTC. Its protein is CASTLAVQETQYF.

This clone was observed a few times. The chain recombines TRBV3-1 (or the pseudogene TRBV3-2) with TRBJ2-3, with D possibly being TRBD2 (6 bases). From germline, CDR1 is LGHDT and CDR2 YNNKEL (reference sequence). V lost 4 bases and J 1 base, leaving 6 bases between the germline ends. This CDR3 has 13 residues. CDR3 protein: CASSRGGTDTQYF. In DNA, the CDR3 is TGTGCCAGCAGCCGGGGGGGCACAGATACGCAGTATTTT.

The chain couples TRBV27 to TRBJ1-6; unclear D gene. The V gene's germline CDR1 is MNHEY and CDR2 SMNVEV (reference sequence). The CDR3 consists of 13 residues. V lost 5 bases, J lost 11 bases, and 13 bases lay in between. CDR3 sequence: CASSLNTRPPLHF. In DNA, the CDR3 is TGTGCCAGCAGTCTTAACACCAGGCCACCCCTCCACTTT.

The chain's CDR3 is CASSLRTSGIYEQYF. The CDR3 DNA reads as TGCGCCAGCAGCTTACGGACTAGCGGGATCTACGAGCAGTACTTC. The V gene is TRBV5-1, the J gene TRBJ2-7; TRBD2 agrees at 12 bases. The germline gives CDR1 SGHRS, CDR2 YFSETQ. The CDR3 is made up of 15 amino acids. The V and J ends lost 2 bases and 3 bases, in that order; junction bases with no gene match: 3.